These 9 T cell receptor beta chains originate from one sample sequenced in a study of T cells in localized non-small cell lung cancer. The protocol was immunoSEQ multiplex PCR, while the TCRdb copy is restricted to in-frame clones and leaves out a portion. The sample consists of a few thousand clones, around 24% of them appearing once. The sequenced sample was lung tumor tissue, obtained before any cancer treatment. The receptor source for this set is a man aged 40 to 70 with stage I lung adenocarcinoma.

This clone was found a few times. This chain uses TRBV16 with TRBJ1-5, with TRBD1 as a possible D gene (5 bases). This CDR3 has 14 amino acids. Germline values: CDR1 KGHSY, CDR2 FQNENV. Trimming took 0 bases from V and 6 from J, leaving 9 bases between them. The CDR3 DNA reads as TGTGCCAGCAGCCAATCAAGGGGAGGTCAGCCCCAGCATTTT. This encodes CASSQSRGGQPQHF.

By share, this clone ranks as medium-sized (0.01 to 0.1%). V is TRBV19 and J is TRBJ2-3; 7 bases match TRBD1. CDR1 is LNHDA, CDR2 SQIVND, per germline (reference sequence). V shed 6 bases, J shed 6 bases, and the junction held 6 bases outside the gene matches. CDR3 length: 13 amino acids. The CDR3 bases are TGTGCCAGTAGGACAGGGAACGGGGATACGCAGTATTTT. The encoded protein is CASRTGNGDTQYF.

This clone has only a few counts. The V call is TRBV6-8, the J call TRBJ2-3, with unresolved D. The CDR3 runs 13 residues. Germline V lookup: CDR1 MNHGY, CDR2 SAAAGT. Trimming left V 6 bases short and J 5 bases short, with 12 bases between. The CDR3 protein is CASSQTQGDTQYF. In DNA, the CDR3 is TGTGCCAGCAGCCAGACCCAAGGAGATACGCAGTATTTT.

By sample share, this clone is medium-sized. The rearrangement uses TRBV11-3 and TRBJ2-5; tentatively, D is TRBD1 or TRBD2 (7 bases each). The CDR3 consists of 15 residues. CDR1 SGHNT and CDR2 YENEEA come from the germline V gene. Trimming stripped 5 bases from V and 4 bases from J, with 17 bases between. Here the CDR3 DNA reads TGTGCCAGCAGCCGTGCAGGGGGGGAGGGAGAGACCCAGTACTTC. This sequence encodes CASSRAGGEGETQYF.

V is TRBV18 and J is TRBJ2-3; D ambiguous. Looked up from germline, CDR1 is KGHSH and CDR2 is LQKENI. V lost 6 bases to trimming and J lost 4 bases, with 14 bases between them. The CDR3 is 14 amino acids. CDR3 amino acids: CASSPPGGADTQYF. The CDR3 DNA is TGTGCCAGCTCTCCCCCGGGTGGAGCAGATACGCAGTATTTT.

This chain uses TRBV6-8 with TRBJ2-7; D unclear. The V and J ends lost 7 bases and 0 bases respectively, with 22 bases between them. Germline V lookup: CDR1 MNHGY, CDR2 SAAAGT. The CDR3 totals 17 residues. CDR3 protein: CASIILPRGTHSYEQYF. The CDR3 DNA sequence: TGTGCCAGCATCATCCTCCCTAGAGGCACCCACTCCTACGAGCAGTACTTC.

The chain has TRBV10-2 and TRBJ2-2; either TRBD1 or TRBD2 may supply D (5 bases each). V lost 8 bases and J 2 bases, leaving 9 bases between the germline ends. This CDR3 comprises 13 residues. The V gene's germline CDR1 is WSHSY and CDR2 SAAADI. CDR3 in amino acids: CASEGTNTGELFF. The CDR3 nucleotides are TGCGCCAGCGAAGGGACCAACACCGGGGAGCTGTTTTTT.

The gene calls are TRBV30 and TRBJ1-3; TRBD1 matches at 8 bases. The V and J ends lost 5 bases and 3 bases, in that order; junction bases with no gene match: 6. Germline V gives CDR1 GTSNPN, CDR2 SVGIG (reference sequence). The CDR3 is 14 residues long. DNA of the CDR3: TGTGCCTGGGGGACAGGACTTCATGGAAACACCATATATTTT. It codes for CAWGTGLHGNTIYF.

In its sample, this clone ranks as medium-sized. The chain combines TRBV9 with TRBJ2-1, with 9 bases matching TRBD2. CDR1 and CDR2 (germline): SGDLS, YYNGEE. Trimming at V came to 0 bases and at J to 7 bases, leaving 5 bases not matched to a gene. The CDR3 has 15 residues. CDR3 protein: CASSVGSGSGNEQFF. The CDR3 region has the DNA TGTGCCAGCAGCGTAGGTAGCGGGAGCGGTAATGAGCAGTTCTTC.